Below are 25 T cell receptor beta chains sequenced from a single sample in a study of blood T cell repertoires in COVID-19. Clones were sequenced by immunoSEQ multiplex PCR, and TCRdb holds only the in-frame ones, with some missing. The data contain some 68,000 clones, 89% of them singletons. The sequenced material came from peripheral blood. Source of these receptors: a man aged 45-60 years with active COVID-19.

This rearrangement joins TRBV11-2 to TRBJ2-7; D perhaps matches TRBD1 (5 bases). CDR1 is SGHAT and CDR2 is FQNNGV in the germline V gene. V lost 1 base to trimming and J lost 6 bases, with 7 bases between them. The CDR3 runs 12 residues. CDR3 DNA: TGTGCCAGCAGCTTAGTCAGGGCCGAGCAGTACTTC. Translating it yields CASSLVRAEQYF.

The gene calls are TRBV19 and TRBJ1-3; 7 bases line up with TRBD1. Trimming took 3 bases from V and 4 from J; bases not matched to a gene: 18. The CDR3 runs 19 residues. CDR1 is LNHDA, CDR2 SQIVND, per germline (reference sequence). The CDR3 DNA reads TGTGCCAGTAGTATGGATCATTGGCCAGGGGGAGATTTCGGAAACACCATATATTTT. Encoded protein: CASSMDHWPGGDFGNTIYF.

The chain is built from TRBV19 and TRBJ2-4; TRBD1 might be the D (6 bases). The ends were cut back, 6 bases at V and 0 bases at J, with 12 bases in the middle. Germline CDR1 LNHDA, CDR2 SQIVND (reference sequence). The CDR3 loop spans 15 amino acids. CDR3 nucleotides: TGTGCCAGTAGGGGACATGGTCTAGCCAAAAACATTCAGTACTTC. Translating it yields CASRGHGLAKNIQYF.

The DNA of the CDR3 is TGTGCCAGCAGATCGAGAACAAAGCGCTACGAGCAGTACTTC. Amino acids: CASRSRTKRYEQYF. The rearrangement uses TRBV28 and TRBJ2-7, with no clear D. Trimming took off 6 bases at V and 3 bases at J, with 15 bases between the two ends. Germline V gives CDR1 MDHEN, CDR2 SYDVKM. The CDR3 is made up of 14 amino acids.

The V and J genes are TRBV24-1 and TRBJ2-5; 10 nucleotides agree with TRBD1. V lost 4 bases and J lost 3; bases outside the gene matches: 4. The CDR3 runs to 15 residues. Germline values: CDR1 KGHDR, CDR2 SFDVKD. The CDR3: CATSDPGTGEETQYF. The DNA of the CDR3 is TGTGCCACCAGTGACCCCGGGACAGGGGAAGAGACCCAGTACTTC.

The CDR3, as DNA: TGTGCCAGCAGTTACACGAGGGATCAGCCCCAGCATTTT. Amino acids: CASSYTRDQPQHF. The V call is TRBV6-2 or TRBV6-3, the J call TRBJ1-5; D uncertain. Trimming pared 2 bases from V and 5 bases from J, leaving 7 bases between. This CDR3 is built from 13 residues. The germline CDR1 and CDR2 sequences are MNHEY and SVGEGT.

The rearrangement links TRBV6-5 to TRBJ2-3, with TRBD2 as a possible D gene (6 bases). Germline V gene lookup returns CDR1 MNHEY and CDR2 SVGAGI. Trimming took 3 bases from V and 2 from J, leaving 12 bases between them. The CDR3 covers 15 residues. The CDR3 DNA sequence: TGTGCCAGCAGTTATGGCGGGGAAGCCACAGATACGCAGTATTTT. It codes for CASSYGGEATDTQYF.

The CDR3 sequence is CATGVNTGYRTEAFF. DNA for the CDR3: TGTGCCACAGGGGTAAATACAGGGTATAGGACTGAAGCTTTCTTT. The chain uses TRBV7-2 and TRBJ1-1, with a weak D call TRBD1 (6 bases). The CDR3 loop spans 15 amino acids. The V end lost 10 bases, the J end lost 5 bases, and 23 bases lay between the germline ends. Germline CDR1 SGHTA, CDR2 FQGNSA.

The rearrangement links TRBV3-1 (or the pseudogene TRBV3-2) to TRBJ2-5; 9 nucleotides match TRBD1. The V gene end was trimmed by 6 bases and the J gene end by 2 bases; junction bases not matched to a gene: 4. Germline V gene lookup returns CDR1 LGHDT and CDR2 YNNKEL (reference sequence). This CDR3 has 14 residues. CDR3 in amino acids: CASRPGTGQETQYF. The DNA for the CDR3 is TGTGCCAGCAGACCGGGGACAGGGCAAGAGACCCAGTACTTC.

V usage is TRBV2 and J usage is TRBJ2-2, with D maybe TRBD1 (6 bases). The CDR3 has 14 amino acids. The germline V gene has CDR1 SNHLY and CDR2 FYNNEI. Deletions cut 4 bases from V and 5 bases from J, with 11 bases between. The CDR3 protein is CASSAGTGTGELFF. The CDR3 bases are TGTGCCAGCAGTGCCGGAACAGGGACCGGGGAGCTGTTTTTT.

CDR3: CASRDPQELTQYF. CDR3 nucleotides: TGTGCCAGCAGAGATCCACAGGAGCTTACGCAGTATTTT. This chain links TRBV2 with TRBJ2-3; TRBD1 might be the D (5 bases). The V and J ends lost 6 bases and 8 bases respectively, with 15 bases between them. This CDR3 comprises 13 residues. Germline CDR1 and CDR2: SNHLY and FYNNEI.

The chain has TRBV2 and TRBJ1-5, with D unclear. The V end was cut by 2 bases, the J end by 6 bases, with 8 bases between. This CDR3 has 13 residues. Germline V CDR1 and CDR2: SNHLY, FYNNEI. Here the CDR3 reads CASSELAGQPQHF. The CDR3 DNA reads as TGTGCCAGCAGTGAATTGGCGGGTCAGCCCCAGCATTTT.

V and J are TRBV5-1 and TRBJ1-2; TRBD1 matches 8 bases. The ends lost 0 bases at V and 2 bases at J; junction bases unmatched: 9. The CDR3 runs 17 residues. In germline, CDR1 is SGHRS, CDR2 YFSETQ. CDR3 DNA sequence: TGCGCCAGCAGCTTGGCGCCCGGACAGGGAGAGAACTATGGCTACACCTTC. It encodes CASSLAPGQGENYGYTF.

This chain uses TRBV7-9 with TRBJ2-7; 12 bases are a match to TRBD1. CDR3 length: 15 amino acids. Germline values: CDR1 SEHNR, CDR2 FQNEAQ (reference sequence). Losses at the gene ends were 4 bases for V and 3 bases for J; bases not matched to a gene: 4. The CDR3 loop is CASSSGDRGLYEQYF. In DNA form, the CDR3 reads TGTGCCAGCAGCTCAGGGGACAGGGGGCTCTACGAGCAGTACTTC.

The chain has TRBV5-1 and TRBJ2-3; TRBD1 matches at 10 bases. CDR1 is SGHRS, CDR2 YFSETQ, per germline. V was clipped by 5 bases and J by 4 bases; unmatched bases: 7. CDR3 length: 15 residues. The CDR3 DNA follows: TGCGCCAGCAGAAAGACAGGGGGCAGCCCAGATACGCAGTATTTT. Translation gives CASRKTGGSPDTQYF.

The V gene is TRBV5-1, the J gene TRBJ1-1; a possible D gene is TRBD1 (5 bases). This CDR3 contains 15 residues. Trimming cost V 4 bases and J 4 bases, with 17 bases left between them. Germline V gene data show CDR1 as SGHRS and CDR2 as YFSETQ. CDR3 loop: CASSGGIRVGTEAFF. The CDR3 region has the DNA TGCGCCAGCAGCGGGGGGATTCGCGTGGGCACTGAAGCTTTCTTT.

The J gene is TRBJ1-2, the V gene TRBV12-3 or TRBV12-4, with a weak D call TRBD1 (6 bases). The CDR3 loop spans 13 amino acids. The V end was cut by 2 bases, the J end by 8 bases, with 12 bases between. In nucleotides, the CDR3 is TGTGCCAGCAGTTTACAGGGGTGGATGGGCTACACCTTC. Its protein is CASSLQGWMGYTF.

This chain uses TRBV7-8 with TRBJ1-3; the D gene is possibly TRBD1 (6 bases). CDR3 size: 14 residues. V lost 6 bases, J lost 0 bases, and 9 bases lay in between. Germline V lookup: CDR1 SGHVS, CDR2 FQNEAQ. Here the CDR3 DNA reads TGTGCCAGCAGACAGGGTAACTCTGGAAACACCATATATTTT. As protein: CASRQGNSGNTIYF.

The chain is built from TRBV5-5 and TRBJ2-7, with 8 positions matching TRBD2. The V gene's germline CDR1 is SGHKS and CDR2 YYEKEE (reference sequence). This CDR3 has 15 amino acids. The V and J ends lost 4 bases and 4 bases, in that order; junction bases with no gene match: 10. Here the CDR3 reads CASSPTGGPEYEQYF. CDR3 nucleotide sequence: TGTGCCAGCAGCCCTACGGGGGGGCCAGAGTACGAGCAGTACTTC.

The chain recombines TRBV24-1 with TRBJ2-1, with 7 bases aligning to TRBD2. The germline V gene has CDR1 KGHDR and CDR2 SFDVKD. The CDR3 has 13 amino acids. Trimming at V came to 0 bases and at J to 13 bases, leaving 5 bases not matched to a gene. The CDR3 bases are TGTGCCACCAGTGATTTGCCCAGCGGGGAACAGTTCTTC. Its protein product is CATSDLPSGEQFF.

V gene TRBV5-1 combines with J gene TRBJ1-1; 7 bases line up with TRBD1. CDR1 SGHRS and CDR2 YFSETQ come from the germline V gene. Unmatched junction bases numbered 4, after V lost 5 bases and J lost 0 bases. The length of the CDR3 is 14 residues. The CDR3 DNA reads TGCGCCAGCAGTTCGACAGGGATGAACACTGAAGCTTTCTTT. Residues: CASSSTGMNTEAFF.

This chain joins TRBV29-1 and TRBJ2-1, with 9 bases that match TRBD1. CDR1 SQVTM and CDR2 ANQGSEA come from the germline V gene. J was trimmed by 8 bases and V by 7 bases; bases with no gene match: 6. This CDR3 is built from 12 residues. CDR3 sequence reads: CSANRGLDEQFF. CDR3 nucleotide sequence: TGCAGCGCAAACAGGGGGCTGGATGAGCAGTTCTTC.

The chain uses TRBV6-6 and TRBJ1-5; D is undetermined. CDR3 size: 15 residues. V shed 5 bases and J shed 0 bases, with 11 bases lying between them. Germline assignment: CDR1 MNHNY and CDR2 SVGAGI (reference sequence). CDR3 residues: CASSPGVYSNQPQHF. Here the CDR3 DNA reads TGTGCCAGCAGTCCCGGGGTCTATAGCAATCAGCCCCAGCATTTT.

The V and J genes are TRBV5-1 and TRBJ1-1, with D possibly TRBD1 on 6 matching bases. The V end lost 0 bases, the J end lost 7 bases, and 19 bases lay between the germline ends. Germline V gene data show CDR1 as SGHRS and CDR2 as YFSETQ. This CDR3 spans 16 amino acids. Here the CDR3 DNA reads TGCGCCAGCAGCTTGGCCCCAACAGGGCCATTTGGTGAAGCTTTCTTT. Protein product: CASSLAPTGPFGEAFF. The complete variable domain, with remaining parts taken from reference TRBV5-1 and TRBJ1-1, reads KAGVTQTPRYLIKTRGQQVTLSCSPISGHRSVSWYQQTPGQGLQFLFEYFSETQRNKGNFPGRFSGRQFSNSRSEMNVSTLELGDSALYLCASSLAPTGPFGEAFFGQGTRLTVV.

Many counts were recorded for this clone. The chain links TRBV3-1 (or the pseudogene TRBV3-2) to TRBJ2-1; no firm D call. The CDR3 totals 13 residues. Germline CDR1 reads LGHDT; CDR2 reads YNNKEL (reference sequence). Trimming took 6 bases from V and 8 from J, leaving 14 bases between them. The CDR3 protein is CASSLRVVDEQFF. Written as DNA, the CDR3 is TGTGCCAGCAGTCTCCGGGTAGTTGATGAGCAGTTCTTC.